This TCR beta chain was identified in a study of cytomegalovirus exposure and HLA in healthy donors. Study-level results: Further analysis, carried out later, found HLA-associated TCR beta chains more clonally expanded than equally common other chains. The study dropped some indistinguishable V segments, TRBV6-2 and TRBV6-3 among them.

The PCR made use of 60 Vbeta and 13 Jbeta primers. Sequencing used immunoSEQ multiplex PCR; TCRdb keeps in-frame clones, though not all of them. The repertoire holds around 190,000 clones, with roughly a tenth as singletons. This CDR3 has 14 residues. V lost 1 base, J lost 3 bases, and 10 bases lay in between. Germline V CDR1 and CDR2: SEHNR, FQNEAQ (reference sequence). It was healthy bone marrow donors who served as donors. As concerns this clone: The antigen remains unidentified.

The rearrangement uses TRBV7-9 and TRBJ2-7, with D possibly TRBD2 on 5 matching bases. This receptor was obtained from a woman aged 25-40 years in good health and CMV-seropositive. Sequencing used PBMCs. This chain's CDR3 is CASSLGELGYEQYF. CDR3 coding DNA: TGTGCCAGCAGCTTAGGGGAGCTCGGCTACGAGCAGTACTTC.